These 15 T cell receptor beta chains came from one sample sequenced in a study of T cells in Graves' hyperthyroidism and ophthalmopathy. Amplification yielded TCR beta CDR3 regions, with RNA transcripts as the source. Researchers ran a first-round RT-PCR on the TCR CDR3 using the HTBI primer set. TCRdb recomputed calls from the multiplex PCR reads with MiXCR, one row per CDR3 protein. Counted here are roughly 720,000 distinct CDR3 sequences, approximately 15% occurring once; the ten biggest clones make up about 16%. The specimen was blood. The receptors originated from a man aged 45-65 years with Graves' hyperthyroidism.

In this sample, this clonotype turned up a few times. The rearrangement uses TRBV20-1 and TRBJ2-7, with 11 bases matching TRBD2. This CDR3 has 14 amino acids. V trimming: 6 bases; J trimming: 4 bases; junction bases outside the gene matches: 8. Germline V gene sequence: CDR1 DFQATT, CDR2 SNEGSKA (reference sequence). CDR3 nucleotide sequence: TGCAGTGCACCACTAGCGGGAGTAATGTACGAGCAGTACTTC. It encodes CSAPLAGVMYEQYF.

This clonotype was observed a few times. V gene TRBV18 combines with J gene TRBJ2-7; TRBD1 might be the D (5 bases). Trimming left V 1 base short and J 2 bases short, with 12 bases between. The CDR3 covers 15 residues. In germline, CDR1 is KGHSH, CDR2 LQKENI. The CDR3 DNA follows: TGTGCCAGCTCACCACAACAGGCCGATCCCTACGAGCAGTACTTC. Its protein is CASSPQQADPYEQYF.

This clonotype was picked up a small number of times. The chain joins TRBV7-2 to TRBJ2-5; 9 nucleotides line up with TRBD2. The length of the CDR3 is 16 residues. Germline values: CDR1 SGHTA, CDR2 FQGNSA. The junction had 11 bases not matched to a gene; V was cut back by 4 bases and J by 5 bases. The CDR3 region has the DNA TGTGCCAGCAGCTCAAGTAGCGGGAGATTTGTGGAGACCCAGTACTTC. This encodes CASSSSSGRFVETQYF.

This clonotype was counted ten times or more. The chain carries TRBV27 and TRBJ1-2, with D uncertain. V dropped 5 bases and J dropped 8 bases, with 15 bases sitting between them. Looked up from germline, CDR1 is MNHEY and CDR2 is SMNVEV (reference sequence). The CDR3 is 13 residues long. DNA of the CDR3: TGTGCCAGCAGTCTCAGGATGGCTGGGGGCTACACCTTC. Its protein is CASSLRMAGGYTF.

Many counts were recorded for this clonotype. This sequence joins TRBV2 and TRBJ2-7; 13 nucleotides match TRBD2. V was clipped by 7 bases and J by 3 bases; unmatched bases: 3. The V gene's germline CDR1 is SNHLY and CDR2 FYNNEI. This CDR3 spans 14 amino acids. For the CDR3, the DNA is TGTGCCAGCACCGGACTAGCGGGAGACTACGAGCAGTACTTC. Protein: CASTGLAGDYEQYF.

Worth noting for this clonotype: This may come from a read error, since a much larger clone is one base off. The V and J genes are TRBV10-2 and TRBJ1-3; D gene ambiguous. The CDR3 is 14 amino acids. The germline CDR1 and CDR2 sequences are WSHSY and SAAADI. The CDR3 reads CASAPNPSGTTIYF. CDR3 in DNA: TGCGCCAGCGCCCCGAACCCTTCTGGAACCACCATATATTTT.

The chain has TRBV5-1 and TRBJ1-1, with 11 bases identical to TRBD1. CDR1 is SGHRS, CDR2 YFSETQ, per germline. The junction had 6 bases not matched to a gene; V was cut back by 4 bases and J by 4 bases. This CDR3 comprises 15 residues. The CDR3 DNA follows: TGCGCCAGCAGCCTTGGACAGGGGGCCGGCACTGAAGCTTTCTTT. This translates into CASSLGQGAGTEAFF.

This rearrangement joins TRBV29-1 to TRBJ1-2, with 10 bases lining up with TRBD1. The CDR3 is 13 residues long. Trimming at V came to 5 bases and at J to 5 bases, leaving 5 bases not matched to a gene. Per the germline V gene, CDR1 is SQVTM and CDR2 is ANQGSEA. CDR3 residues: CSVRQGARYGYTF. CDR3 DNA: TGCAGCGTTCGACAGGGGGCGCGGTATGGCTACACCTTC. Together with reference TRBV29-1 and TRBJ1-2, the CDR3 gives the full variable domain: SAVISQKPSRDICQRGTSLTIQCQVDSQVTMMFWYRQQPGQSLTLIATANQGSEATYESGFVIDKFPISRPNLTFSTLTVSNMSPEDSSIYLCSVRQGARYGYTFGSGTRLTVV.

V usage is TRBV14 and J usage is TRBJ1-3, with D perhaps matching TRBD1 (6 bases). Trimming stripped 0 bases from V and 2 bases from J, with 11 bases between. The CDR3 has 16 residues. Germline CDR1 is SGHDN and CDR2 is FVKESK. The CDR3 sequence is CASSQDWNRAGNTIYF. Written as DNA, the CDR3 is TGTGCCAGCAGCCAAGATTGGAACAGGGCTGGAAACACCATATATTTT.

This clonotype occurred many times. The V and J genes are TRBV27 and TRBJ2-7; 9 nucleotides line up with TRBD2. The CDR3 spans 15 residues. Germline V gene lookup returns CDR1 MNHEY and CDR2 SMNVEV (reference sequence). Trimming cost V 6 bases and J 2 bases; bases outside gene matches: 8. The CDR3 region is CASSQAVAGAYEQYF. In DNA, the CDR3 is TGTGCCAGCAGCCAGGCAGTAGCGGGAGCCTACGAGCAGTACTTC.

This clonotype was detected only a few times. The genes are TRBV18 and TRBJ2-7, with 7 bases fitting TRBD2. The CDR3 spans 14 residues. CDR1 KGHSH and CDR2 LQKENI come from the germline V gene. V lost 2 bases, J lost 3 bases, and 4 bases stayed unmatched. CDR3 nucleotide sequence: TGTGCCAGCTCACCAGGAACTAGCGTCTACGAGCAGTACTTC. Translated, it gives CASSPGTSVYEQYF.

This clonotype was seen repeatedly, ten times or more. V is TRBV10-3 and J is TRBJ2-7; 9 bases align to TRBD2. V shed 6 bases, J shed 6 bases, and the junction held 12 bases outside the gene matches. The CDR3 runs to 15 residues. Germline V CDR1 and CDR2: ENHRY, SYGVKD. The CDR3, as DNA: TGTGCCATCAGAGAAGCGGGAGGCCTTTTTGGCGAGCAGTACTTC. Translated: CAIREAGGLFGEQYF.

In this sample, this clonotype turned up many times. The rearrangement uses TRBV5-1 and TRBJ1-1; 7 bases agree with TRBD1. The V gene end was trimmed by 6 bases and the J gene end by 3 bases; junction bases not matched to a gene: 14. Germline lookup yields CDR1 SGHRS and CDR2 YFSETQ. This CDR3 has 16 amino acids. For the CDR3, the DNA is TGCGCCAGCAAAATGTGGGCAGGGGGAGTTGACACTGAAGCTTTCTTT. It specifies CASKMWAGGVDTEAFF.

The V and J genes are TRBV5-1 and TRBJ1-2, with D unclear. CDR3 length equals 14 residues. Germline V CDR1 and CDR2: SGHRS, YFSETQ. V shed 2 bases and J shed 4 bases, with 12 bases lying between them. CDR3: CASSLSGNGYGYTF. DNA of the CDR3: TGCGCCAGCAGCTTATCCGGGAACGGCTATGGCTACACCTTC.

This clonotype has more than one count but fewer than ten. This rearrangement joins TRBV18 to TRBJ2-7, with a possible D match to TRBD1 (6 bases). This CDR3 has 13 residues. Germline values: CDR1 KGHSH, CDR2 LQKENI. Trimming stripped 4 bases from V and 3 bases from J, with 10 bases between. In DNA form, the CDR3 reads TGTGCCAGCTCACAAGGGACACACTACGAGCAGTACTTC. Protein: CASSQGTHYEQYF.